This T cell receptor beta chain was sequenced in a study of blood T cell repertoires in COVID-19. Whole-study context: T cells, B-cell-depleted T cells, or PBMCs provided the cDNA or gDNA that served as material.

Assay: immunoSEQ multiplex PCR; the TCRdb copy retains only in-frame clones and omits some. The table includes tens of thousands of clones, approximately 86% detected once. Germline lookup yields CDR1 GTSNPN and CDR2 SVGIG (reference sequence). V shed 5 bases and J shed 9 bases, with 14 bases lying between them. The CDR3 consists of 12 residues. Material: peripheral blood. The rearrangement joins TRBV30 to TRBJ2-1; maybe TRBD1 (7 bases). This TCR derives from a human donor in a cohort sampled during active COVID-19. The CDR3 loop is CAWGQVGSEQFF. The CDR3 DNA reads TGTGCCTGGGGACAGGTCGGGAGTGAGCAGTTCTTC. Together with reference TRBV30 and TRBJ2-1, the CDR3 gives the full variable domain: SQTIHQWPATLVQPVGSPLSLECTVEGTSNPNLYWYRQAAGRGLQLLFYSVGIGQISSEVPQNLSASRPQDRQFILSSKKLLLSDSGFYLCAWGQVGSEQFFGPGTRLTVL.